Each of the 2 T cell receptor beta chains below was sequenced from the same sample in a study of liver allograft versus peripheral blood T cells. Study overall: Graft-liver T cell receptor repertoires were compared against recipient peripheral blood repertoires.

TCRdb analysed the reads with MiXCR anew, one entry per CDR3 protein. The sample includes 2,000 to 2,500 distinct CDR3 sequences, about 15% of them seen just once. These receptors originate from a human patient who had a liver transplant. The graft donor may be the source of some T cells.

This clonotype was observed at least ten times. The chain uses TRBV6-5 and TRBJ2-5; D possibly corresponds to TRBD1 (6 bases). There are 15 residues in the CDR3. Germline-derived CDR1 and CDR2 are MNHEY and SVGAGI. V lost 3 bases, J lost 4 bases, and 15 bases lay in between. The CDR3: CASSYVGQTLETQYF. Here the CDR3 DNA reads TGTGCCAGCAGTTATGTTGGACAGACCTTAGAGACCCAGTACTTC.

Concerning this clonotype itself: The likely explanation is a read error, given a far larger clone one base away. This sequence joins TRBV6-5 and TRBJ1-2; D gene unclear. This CDR3 spans 13 amino acids. Trimming stripped 2 bases from V and 4 bases from J, with 8 bases between. The germline V gene encodes CDR1 MNHEY and CDR2 SVGAGI. The CDR3 reads CASSYLRVYGYTF. The DNA of the CDR3 is TGTGCCAGCAGTTACCTAAGGGTCTATGGCTACACCTTC.